The T cell receptor beta chain described here comes from a study of shared clonotypes between healthy human individuals. The naive CD8 subset, CD45RO-negative cells positively selected for CCR7, excluded terminally differentiated effector memory CD45RA+ cells. Repertoires were generated with immunoSEQ multiplex PCR, while TCRdb's copy carries only in-frame clones and drops some. This table holds millions of clones, approximately 94% found once. This TCR came from a young man in good health. Sequenced material: naive CD8+ T cells sorted from blood.

The CDR3 is CASSLSRTYEQYF. The CDR3, as DNA: TGCGCCAGCAGCTTGTCCAGGACCTACGAGCAGTACTTC. The genes are TRBV5-1 and TRBJ2-7; no reliable D call. The CDR3 has 13 residues. Per the germline V gene, CDR1 is SGHRS and CDR2 is YFSETQ. V gave up 1 base and J gave up 2 bases, with 7 bases separating them. The whole variable domain, remainder taken from reference TRBV5-1 and TRBJ2-7, is KAGVTQTPRYLIKTRGQQVTLSCSPISGHRSVSWYQQTPGQGLQFLFEYFSETQRNKGNFPGRFSGRQFSNSRSEMNVSTLELGDSALYLCASSLSRTYEQYFGPGTRLTVT.